This entry lists 23 T cell receptor beta chains sequenced from one sample in a study of blood T cells in healthy people across ages. The authors ran a second PCR of roughly 7 to 11 cycles using a sample-barcoded 5' primer and a J-beta primer mix. TCRdb ran MiXCR on the 5' RACE reads and lists one entry per CDR3 protein. The data show 710,000 or so distinct CDR3 sequences, about a fifth seen once. Sequenced sample: blood. Receptor source: a man aged 70 or older in good health.

This clonotype was seen a handful of times. Here the CDR3 reads CASSPDKWTYGYTF. In nucleotides, the CDR3 is TGCGCCAGCAGCCCCGACAAGTGGACCTATGGCTACACCTTC. The gene calls are TRBV5-1 and TRBJ1-2; the D is unclear. Trimming removed 4 bases at V and 4 bases at J, with 14 bases between. Germline V gene sequence: CDR1 SGHRS, CDR2 YFSETQ. The CDR3 loop spans 14 amino acids.

This clonotype occurred a few times. The V gene is TRBV6-1, the J gene TRBJ2-1; TRBD1 matches at 9 bases. V was pared by 6 bases and J by 1 base, with 10 bases of the junction left unmatched. Germline CDR1 and CDR2: MNHNS and SASEGT. The CDR3 has 17 amino acids. CDR3 sequence: CASRQPSGTGSYNEQFF. The CDR3 DNA is TGTGCCAGCAGACAACCTTCCGGGACAGGGTCCTACAATGAGCAGTTCTTC.

The rearrangement links TRBV24-1 to TRBJ2-3; D gene unclear. Trimming cost V 5 bases and J 0 bases, with 5 bases left between them. CDR3 size: 13 residues. CDR1 and CDR2 from the germline V gene are KGHDR and SFDVKD. The CDR3 reads CATSGESTDTQYF. In DNA, the CDR3 is TGTGCCACCAGTGGGGAAAGCACAGATACGCAGTATTTT.

This clonotype was recorded only once. V and J are TRBV6-2 or TRBV6-3 and TRBJ1-1; D is ambiguous. Germline V gene data show CDR1 as MNHEY and CDR2 as SVGEGT. The CDR3 contains 13 residues. V gave up 0 bases and J gave up 6 bases, with 8 bases separating them. The CDR3 is CASSYSDGSEAFF. The DNA of the CDR3 is TGTGCCAGCAGTTACTCGGACGGGTCTGAAGCTTTCTTT.

The rearrangement joins TRBV7-6 to TRBJ2-3; TRBD2 aligns across 14 bases. The CDR3 totals 17 residues. V gave up 1 base and J gave up 4 bases; unmatched junction bases: 4. Germline assignment: CDR1 SGHVS and CDR2 FNYEAQ. The CDR3 bases are TGTGCCAGCAGCTTAGTGGGACTAGCGGGAGTCCCAGATACGCAGTATTTT. It yields the protein CASSLVGLAGVPDTQYF. Variable domain in full (rest from reference TRBV7-6 and TRBJ2-3): GAGVSQSPRYKVTKRGQDVALRCDPISGHVSLYWYRQALGQGPEFLTYFNYEAQQDKSGLPNDRFSAERPEGSISTLTIQRTEQRDSAMYRCASSLVGLAGVPDTQYFGPGTRLTVL.

The V call is TRBV15, the J call TRBJ2-5; TRBD2 agrees at 9 bases. TRBJ2-1 explains the end of the DNA better; the J call may be wrong. Germline V lookup: CDR1 LNHNV, CDR2 YYDKDF (reference sequence). The CDR3 length is 16 residues. In DNA, the CDR3 is TGTGCCACCAGCAGAGATATACTAGCGGGTTACAATGAGCAGTTCTTC. It specifies CATSRDILAGYNEQFF.

As to this clonotype: Here the CDR3 omits its conserved ending phenylalanine or tryptophan, so a read error is the likely source. The rearrangement links TRBV9 to TRBJ2-1, with 7 positions matching TRBD2. Germline values: CDR1 SGDLS, CDR2 YYNGEE. This CDR3 has 15 amino acids. V dropped 6 bases and J dropped 6; count of bases not matched to a gene: 12. CDR3 coding DNA: TGTGCCAGCACACGGGGGGTCGTTGAGACCAATGAGCAGTTCTTG. Its translation is CASTRGVVETNEQFL.

The chain joins TRBV28 to TRBJ2-2, with 11 bases fitting TRBD2. Germline V gene data show CDR1 as MDHEN and CDR2 as SYDVKM. This CDR3 has 15 amino acids. The junction had 4 bases not matched to a gene; V was cut back by 3 bases and J by 7 bases. CDR3 DNA: TGTGCCAGCAGTTTTAGCGGGGGGGCCCTCGGGGAGCTGTTTTTT. Its translation: CASSFSGGALGELFF.

The rearrangement joins TRBV5-1 to TRBJ2-7, with TRBD2 as a possible D gene (6 bases). Germline-derived CDR1 and CDR2 are SGHRS and YFSETQ. The CDR3 is made up of 14 amino acids. Trimming stripped 0 bases from V and 3 bases from J, with 10 bases between. The CDR3 sequence is CASSLGTDYYEQYF. CDR3 bases: TGCGCCAGCAGCTTGGGCACGGACTACTACGAGCAGTACTTC.

This clonotype was observed a handful of times. This rearrangement joins TRBV12-3 or TRBV12-4 to TRBJ2-3; D is possibly TRBD1 or TRBD2 (5 bases each). The ends were cut back, 5 bases at V and 6 bases at J, with 18 bases in the middle. The CDR3 sequence is 15 residues long. The CDR3 region has the DNA TGTGCCAGCAGTCCCCGGGGCGACGCAGGCGATACGCAGTATTTT. Translated, it gives CASSPRGDAGDTQYF.

In this sample, this clonotype turned up a few times. This sequence joins TRBV10-2 and TRBJ2-7; D is perhaps TRBD1 or TRBD2 (5 bases each). Germline V gives CDR1 WSHSY, CDR2 SAAADI. The CDR3 runs 12 residues. Trimming stripped 4 bases from V and 4 bases from J, with 8 bases between. Here the CDR3 reads CASSGDHYEQYF. The DNA of the CDR3 is TGCGCCAGCAGTGGGGACCATTACGAGCAGTACTTC.

This clonotype was picked up many times. The rearrangement uses TRBV4-1 and TRBJ2-2; D may be TRBD2 (6 bases). Germline CDR1 reads MGHRA; CDR2 reads YSYEKL. The CDR3 spans 15 residues. V lost 4 bases to trimming and J lost 0 bases, with 9 bases between them. CDR3 DNA sequence: TGCGCCAGCAGCCCCGGGGGACCGAACACCGGGGAGCTGTTTTTT. Its protein is CASSPGGPNTGELFF.

The CDR3 nucleotides are TGCGCCTCCAGTGGGGGGTCAACTAATGAAAAACTGTTTTTT. Its protein product is CASSGGSTNEKLFF. V and J are TRBV10-2 and TRBJ1-4; D is perhaps TRBD1 (5 bases). The ends were cut back, 11 bases at V and 0 bases at J, with 13 bases in the middle. Looked up from germline, CDR1 is WSHSY and CDR2 is SAAADI. CDR3 length equals 14 residues.

This clonotype was detected only a few times. The chain combines TRBV28 with TRBJ1-5; TRBD1 agrees at 8 bases. V lost 6 bases and J lost 7; bases outside the gene matches: 8. This CDR3 is built from 14 residues. CDR1 is MDHEN, CDR2 SYDVKM, per germline. This CDR3 is CASRTRTGTQPQHF. The CDR3 DNA is TGTGCCAGCAGGACTAGGACAGGGACGCAGCCCCAGCATTTT.

This clonotype was recorded a few times. This chain connects TRBV12-3 or TRBV12-4 to TRBJ1-5; 7 positions match TRBD1. This CDR3 spans 18 amino acids. V lost 4 bases to trimming and J lost 6 bases; unmatched junction nucleotides: 18. For the CDR3, the DNA is TGTGCCAGCAGTTCACATATTAGGCAGGGGGGAATTAGTCAGCCCCAGCATTTT. As protein: CASSSHIRQGGISQPQHF.

This clonotype showed up just a few times. The rearrangement links TRBV7-6 to TRBJ2-3; no reliable D call. Trimming left V 5 bases short and J 0 bases short, with 9 bases between. CDR3 length: 14 amino acids. Germline CDR1 reads SGHVS; CDR2 reads FNYEAQ. DNA for the CDR3: TGTGCCAGCAGCCGCTTCCCTAGCACAGATACGCAGTATTTT. It is translated as CASSRFPSTDTQYF.

This clonotype occurred a few times. This chain uses TRBV10-3 with TRBJ2-3; D is unclear. CDR1 is ENHRY, CDR2 SYGVKD, per germline. The CDR3 runs 13 residues. With 5 bases removed from V and 2 bases from J, the gap between germline ends came to 8 bases. The CDR3 DNA follows: TGTGCCATCAGTCAACCTCCCACAGATACGCAGTATTTT. This sequence encodes CAISQPPTDTQYF.

This clonotype has only a few counts. This chain connects TRBV25-1 to TRBJ2-7; no clear D. V was clipped by 5 bases and J by 6 bases, with 11 bases between them. Germline V lookup: CDR1 MGHDK, CDR2 SYGVNS. This CDR3 contains 12 residues. The CDR3 here is CASSPGSSEQYF. The CDR3 DNA reads as TGTGCCAGCAGTCCGGGCAGTTCCGAGCAGTACTTC.

This clonotype has at least ten counts. V usage is TRBV5-1 and J usage is TRBJ2-2; D is unresolved. V gave up 0 bases and J gave up 1 base, with 4 bases separating them. The CDR3 is made up of 14 amino acids. Germline V CDR1 and CDR2: SGHRS, YFSETQ. The CDR3 coding sequence is TGCGCCAGCAGCTTGGCCCAGAACACCGGGGAGCTGTTTTTT. Translated, it gives CASSLAQNTGELFF.

The V call is TRBV6-2 or TRBV6-3, the J call TRBJ1-5, with 9 bases lining up with TRBD1. Losses at the gene ends were 6 bases for V and 5 bases for J; bases not matched to a gene: 8. This CDR3 has 15 amino acids. Germline lookup yields CDR1 MNHEY and CDR2 SVGEGT. This CDR3 reads CASSSNRGPDQPQHF. Here the CDR3 DNA reads TGTGCCAGCAGCTCTAACAGGGGGCCGGATCAGCCCCAGCATTTT.

CDR3 nucleotides: TGTGCCAGCAGCGGCGGGACAAGCTCTGGAAACACCATATATTTT. It encodes CASSGGTSSGNTIYF. This chain connects TRBV9 to TRBJ1-3; tentative D call: TRBD1 (6 bases). The germline V gene has CDR1 SGDLS and CDR2 YYNGEE. The CDR3 contains 15 residues. Between the trimmed V and J ends, which lost 3 bases and 0 bases, there was a span of 10 bases.

V and J are TRBV11-3 and TRBJ2-3; TRBD2 matches 7 bases. Losses at the gene ends were 4 bases for V and 8 bases for J; bases not matched to a gene: 3. The germline gives CDR1 SGHNT, CDR2 YENEEA. The CDR3 length is 12 residues. The CDR3 spells CASSSGGSTQYF. The CDR3 nucleotides read TGTGCCAGCAGCTCCGGGGGGAGTACGCAGTATTTT.

This chain links TRBV3-1 with TRBJ2-1; no clear D. CDR1 is LGHDT and CDR2 is YNNKEL in the germline V gene (reference sequence). This CDR3 is 13 amino acids long. V shed 4 bases and J shed 6 bases, with 10 bases lying between them. The CDR3 DNA is TGTGCCAGCAGCCCCCTCCCTGTCAATGAGCAGTTCTTC. This encodes CASSPLPVNEQFF.